A single sample gave rise to the 8 T cell receptor beta chains below, sequenced in a study of blood T cell repertoires in COVID-19 (dated by TCRdb to the early 2020s). The method behind the library was the immunoSEQ multiplex PCR assay. TCRdb took this table from immuneACCESS and kept in-frame rearrangements with V and J called. Such tables lack part of the clones; where checked against another copy, unresolved V genes explain under half of the gap, and the rest is unexplained. Present in this sample are around 97,000 clones, roughly 82% of which were seen just once. 12% of the sample rests with the top ten. Sequencing used peripheral blood. All receptors come from a human donor in a cohort sampled during active COVID-19.

The CDR3 sequence is CSAKPGDEKLFF. DNA of the CDR3: TGCAGCGCTAAACCGGGGGATGAAAAACTGTTTTTT. The rearrangement joins TRBV29-1 to TRBJ1-4; D might be TRBD1 (5 bases). The CDR3 runs 12 residues. V lost 7 bases and J lost 6, with 12 bases in between. The germline CDR1 and CDR2 sequences are SQVTM and ANQGSEA. Using reference TRBV29-1 and TRBJ1-4 for the parts outside the CDR3, the full variable domain is SAVISQKPSRDICQRGTSLTIQCQVDSQVTMMFWYRQQPGQSLTLIATANQGSEATYESGFVIDKFPISRPNLTFSTLTVSNMSPEDSSIYLCSAKPGDEKLFFGSGTQLSVL.

This chain links TRBV2 with TRBJ1-5; 8 bases fit TRBD1. Germline V lookup: CDR1 SNHLY, CDR2 FYNNEI. The CDR3 runs to 13 residues. With 8 bases clipped from V and 2 bases from J, the junction kept 2 bases outside the gene matches. CDR3 nucleotides: TGTGCCAGCCGGGGACAGGGCAATCAGCCCCAGCATTTT. Its protein product is CASRGQGNQPQHF. The full variable domain, in which reference TRBV2 and TRBJ1-5 provide the parts outside the CDR3, is EPEVTQTPSHQVTQMGQEVILRCVPISNHLYFYWYRQILGQKVEFLVSFYNNEISEKSEIFDDQFSVERPDGSNFTLKIRSTKLEDSAMYFCASRGQGNQPQHFGDGTRLSIL.

The V and J genes are TRBV11-2 and TRBJ1-2, with 7 bases that match TRBD1. V shed 6 bases and J 1 base; nucleotides not matched to a gene: 14. Per the germline V gene, CDR1 is SGHAT and CDR2 is FQNNGV. CDR3 size: 17 residues. In DNA form, the CDR3 reads TGTGCCAGCAGGCATACAGGGGCTGAGGGGTTTAACTATGGCTACACCTTC. Encoded protein: CASRHTGAEGFNYGYTF.

This rearrangement joins TRBV10-1 to TRBJ2-2; possibly TRBD2 for D (5 bases). The CDR3 length is 16 residues. Trimming took 8 bases from V and 4 from J, leaving 20 bases between them. Per germline, CDR1 WNHNN and CDR2 SYGVQD (reference sequence). The CDR3 DNA reads TGCGCCAGCGCGAGGGCATCCGGATTGAGCACCGGGGAGCTGTTTTTT. Translating gives CASARASGLSTGELFF.

The chain employs TRBV12-3 or TRBV12-4 and TRBJ2-1; possible D gene TRBD1, 7 bases. The CDR3 has 13 residues. Trimming left V 6 bases short and J 8 bases short, with 14 bases between. CDR3 sequence reads: CASSRQGGYEQFF. The CDR3 DNA sequence: TGTGCCAGCAGCCGACAGGGAGGCTATGAGCAGTTCTTC.

J is TRBJ2-5 and V is TRBV24-1, with D perhaps TRBD1 (6 bases). Germline V gives CDR1 KGHDR, CDR2 SFDVKD. Trimming removed 8 bases from V and 5 bases from J, with 11 bases in between. The length of the CDR3 is 12 residues. The CDR3: CATIQGRETQYF. In DNA, the CDR3 is TGTGCCACCATACAGGGTAGGGAGACCCAGTACTTC.

The chain links TRBV30 to TRBJ2-3, with D perhaps matching TRBD2 (7 bases). Per germline, CDR1 GTSNPN and CDR2 SVGIG (reference sequence). The V and J ends lost 0 bases and 8 bases respectively, with 9 bases between them. The CDR3 covers 12 residues. CDR3 residues: CAWSVRGATQYF. The CDR3 DNA reads TGTGCCTGGAGTGTACGGGGGGCTACGCAGTATTTT.

The genes are TRBV4-2 and TRBJ2-4; D perhaps matches TRBD2 (5 bases). CDR3 size: 15 residues. CDR1 and CDR2 (germline): LGHNA, YNFKEQ. The V end was cut by 1 base, the J end by 0 bases, with 7 bases between. The CDR3, as DNA: TGTGCCAGCAGCCAAGTCCGGGGAGCCAAAAACATTCAGTACTTC. This codes for CASSQVRGAKNIQYF.